A single sample gave rise to the 27 T cell receptor beta chains below, sequenced in a study of immune cell composition in non-small cell lung cancer. TCRdb's copy holds only in-frame clones and misses some; the assay was immunoSEQ multiplex PCR. The sample lists around 3,700 clones; about 74% were seen once. Sequencing was done on a sample of lung tumor tissue. Receptors originate from a human donor with non-small cell lung cancer.

The V and J genes are TRBV4-1 and TRBJ2-7; D possibly corresponds to TRBD1 (5 bases). This CDR3 is built from 16 residues. CDR1 and CDR2 (germline): MGHRA, YSYEKL. V was trimmed by 1 base and J by 2 bases, leaving 15 bases between them. CDR3: CASSQGPDRAPYEQYF. The CDR3 coding sequence is TGCGCCAGCAGCCAAGGACCCGACAGAGCGCCCTACGAGCAGTACTTC.

This clone was detected only a few times. The rearrangement uses TRBV10-3 and TRBJ2-2, with TRBD1 as a possible D gene (6 bases). In germline, CDR1 is ENHRY, CDR2 SYGVKD. Trimming stripped 8 bases from V and 0 bases from J, with 10 bases between. The CDR3 loop spans 14 amino acids. The CDR3 here is CAIGGQTNTGELFF. As DNA, the CDR3 is TGTGCCATCGGAGGACAGACGAACACCGGGGAGCTGTTTTTT.

The genes are TRBV7-9 and TRBJ2-1; a weak D match, TRBD1 (5 bases). The CDR3 runs to 14 residues. Germline assignment: CDR1 SEHNR and CDR2 FQNEAQ (reference sequence). V lost 4 bases to trimming and J lost 7 bases, with 14 bases between them. The DNA of the CDR3 is TGTGCCAGCAGCTCCCTCCAGGGTCTAAATGAGCAGTTCTTC. This sequence encodes CASSSLQGLNEQFF.

In its sample, this clone was seen once. The chain carries TRBV29-1 and TRBJ1-2; D may be TRBD1 (5 bases). V was clipped by 2 bases and J by 4 bases, with 14 bases between them. The length of the CDR3 is 14 residues. Germline lookup yields CDR1 SQVTM and CDR2 ANQGSEA. CDR3 bases: TGCAGCGTTGAACCTCTTCAGGGTTCCTATGGCTACACCTTC. Its protein is CSVEPLQGSYGYTF.

This clone was observed a single time. The genes are TRBV5-1 and TRBJ2-3; 12 nucleotides match TRBD2. Looked up from germline, CDR1 is SGHRS and CDR2 is YFSETQ. This CDR3 comprises 16 residues. The trim removed 5 bases at V and 2 bases at J, leaving 6 bases unmatched. CDR3 sequence reads: CASRRTSGGITDTQYF. The CDR3 DNA sequence: TGCGCCAGCAGGCGTACTAGCGGGGGGATCACAGATACGCAGTATTTT.

The rearrangement uses TRBV13 and TRBJ2-7; tentatively, D is TRBD1 (6 bases). Germline V lookup: CDR1 PRHDT, CDR2 FYEKMQ (reference sequence). The CDR3 is 14 amino acids. V gave up 5 bases and J gave up 5 bases, with 16 bases separating them. The CDR3 is CASSPQGRVDEQYF. The CDR3 DNA follows: TGTGCCAGCAGCCCACAGGGTAGAGTCGACGAGCAGTACTTC. Supplemented by reference TRBV13 and TRBJ2-7, the full variable domain reads AAGVIQSPRHLIKEKRETATLKCYPIPRHDTVYWYQQGPGQDPQFLISFYEKMQSDKGSIPDRFSAQQFSDYHSELNMSSLELGDSALYFCASSPQGRVDEQYFGPGTRLTVT.

The J gene is TRBJ2-5, the V gene TRBV7-3; no definite D call. Germline assignment: CDR1 SGHTA and CDR2 FQGTGA. This CDR3 spans 13 amino acids. V was clipped by 1 base and J by 3 bases, with 6 bases between them. The CDR3 DNA is TGTGCCAGCAGCTTAAGCCGGGAAGAGACCCAGTACTTC. Translated: CASSLSREETQYF.

This clone ranks as large. The gene calls are TRBV5-1 and TRBJ1-6, with D unresolved. The CDR3 consists of 14 residues. Trimming removed 4 bases at V and 7 bases at J, with 12 bases between. Germline V CDR1 and CDR2: SGHRS, YFSETQ. The CDR3 region is CASSLEGNNSPLHF. Here the CDR3 DNA reads TGCGCCAGCAGCCTAGAGGGTAACAATTCACCCCTCCACTTT.

The V gene is TRBV6-4, the J gene TRBJ2-3; 11 bases are a match to TRBD1. The CDR3 sequence is 15 residues long. The trim removed 6 bases at V and 4 bases at J, leaving 6 bases unmatched. The germline gives CDR1 MRHNA, CDR2 SNTAGT. The CDR3 DNA reads TGTGCCAGCAGCGATGGACAGGGGGCGGCAGATACGCAGTATTTT. Its protein product is CASSDGQGAADTQYF.

The chain is built from TRBV19 and TRBJ1-2; possibly TRBD1 for D (6 bases). The CDR3 has 15 amino acids. Germline lookup yields CDR1 LNHDA and CDR2 SQIVND (reference sequence). Trimming cost V 3 bases and J 3 bases, with 14 bases left between them. The CDR3 loop reads CASSILGAMDYGYTF. The DNA of the CDR3 is TGTGCCAGTAGTATCTTGGGGGCGATGGACTATGGCTACACCTTC.

The gene calls are TRBV7-3 and TRBJ2-3, with 8 bases lining up with TRBD2. CDR3 size: 16 residues. Germline values: CDR1 SGHTA, CDR2 FQGTGA. The trim removed 1 base at V and 6 bases at J, leaving 9 bases unmatched. The CDR3: CASSLKWGGGPDTQYF. The CDR3 DNA is TGTGCCAGCAGCTTAAAATGGGGCGGGGGGCCCGATACGCAGTATTTT.

The genes are TRBV5-6 and TRBJ2-3; 9 bases fit TRBD1. Looked up from germline, CDR1 is SGHDT and CDR2 is YYEEEE. V shed 4 bases and J 4 bases; nucleotides not matched to a gene: 7. This CDR3 is built from 15 residues. The DNA of the CDR3 is TGTGCCAGCAGCCATAACACAGGGGGCTCAGATACGCAGTATTTT. The encoded protein is CASSHNTGGSDTQYF.

This chain uses TRBV28 with TRBJ1-2; TRBD1 matches at 7 bases. J was trimmed by 5 bases and V by 6 bases; bases with no gene match: 6. CDR3 length: 13 residues. CDR1 and CDR2 (germline): MDHEN, SYDVKM. CDR3 sequence reads: CASRQGTFYGYTF. The CDR3 coding sequence is TGTGCCAGCAGACAGGGGACCTTTTATGGCTACACCTTC.

The J gene is TRBJ2-3, the V gene TRBV19, with 8 nucleotides matching TRBD1. Germline loops: CDR1 LNHDA, CDR2 SQIVND (reference sequence). This CDR3 has 14 amino acids. Germline trimming cut 4 bases from V and 1 base from J; bases unmatched to any gene: 1. The chain's CDR3 is CASSTGQGTDTQYF. As DNA, the CDR3 is TGTGCCAGTAGTACGGGACAGGGCACAGATACGCAGTATTTT. The variable domain in full, completed from reference TRBV19 and TRBJ2-3, reads DGGITQSPKYLFRKEGQNVTLSCEQNLNHDAMYWYRQDPGQGLRLIYYSQIVNDFQKGDIAEGYSVSREKKESFPLTVTSAQKNPTAFYLCASSTGQGTDTQYFGPGTRLTVL.

The chain links TRBV10-3 to TRBJ2-3, with D perhaps TRBD1 (5 bases). With 0 bases removed from V and 0 bases from J, the gap between germline ends came to 7 bases. This CDR3 region has 15 residues. Germline loops: CDR1 ENHRY, CDR2 SYGVKD. The CDR3 DNA is TGTGCCATCAGTGAGTCACAGGAGAGCACAGATACGCAGTATTTT. This gives the protein CAISESQESTDTQYF.

The V call is TRBV19, the J call TRBJ1-6; TRBD1 matches 8 bases. CDR3 length: 15 residues. With V trimmed by 5 bases and J by 6 bases, 6 bases remained unmatched. From germline, CDR1 is LNHDA and CDR2 SQIVND (reference sequence). CDR3 loop: CASSGLTGVNSPLHF. The CDR3 DNA sequence: TGTGCCAGTAGTGGCCTGACAGGGGTTAATTCACCCCTCCACTTT.

This sequence joins TRBV15 and TRBJ1-5; D unresolved. V was clipped by 1 base and J by 4 bases, with 11 bases between them. This CDR3 is built from 15 residues. Germline assignment: CDR1 LNHNV and CDR2 YYDKDF (reference sequence). For the CDR3, the DNA is TGTGCCACCAGCAGAGTTTCGGGAGGTAATCAGCCCCAGCATTTT. Its protein is CATSRVSGGNQPQHF. Based on the CDR3 plus reference TRBV15 and TRBJ1-5, the full variable domain is DAMVIQNPRYQVTQFGKPVTLSCSQTLNHNVMYWYQQKSSQAPKLLFHYYDKDFNNEADTPDNFQSRRPNTSFCFLDIRSPGLGDTAMYLCATSRVSGGNQPQHFGDGTRLSIL.

This sequence joins TRBV10-3 and TRBJ1-1, with D possibly matching TRBD1 (6 bases). Germline loops: CDR1 ENHRY, CDR2 SYGVKD. Trimming removed 7 bases at V and 4 bases at J, with 16 bases between. This CDR3 has 14 amino acids. The chain's CDR3 is CAITEQGGGTEAFF. The CDR3 region has the DNA TGTGCCATCACTGAACAGGGCGGGGGCACTGAAGCTTTCTTT.

The V gene is TRBV7-3, the J gene TRBJ2-2; 10 nucleotides agree with TRBD1. The CDR3 runs to 15 residues. Germline trimming cut 2 bases from V and 6 bases from J; bases unmatched to any gene: 3. Germline CDR1 is SGHTA and CDR2 is FQGTGA. The CDR3 nucleotides are TGTGCCAGCAGCTTAGGGACAGGGGTCTCCGGGGAGCTGTTTTTT. This translates into CASSLGTGVSGELFF.

This clone appeared once. The chain joins TRBV7-2 to TRBJ1-2; D unresolved. The CDR3 loop spans 12 amino acids. Germline V lookup: CDR1 SGHTA, CDR2 FQGNSA. V was shortened by 1 base and J by 8 bases, with 8 bases between the two germline ends. The CDR3: CASSLDRSGYTF. The CDR3 DNA reads TGTGCCAGCAGCTTAGATAGATCGGGCTACACCTTC. Together with reference TRBV7-2 and TRBJ1-2, the CDR3 gives the full variable domain: GAGVSQSPSNKVTEKGKDVELRCDPISGHTALYWYRQSLGQGLEFLIYFQGNSAPDKSGLPSDRFSAERTGGSVSTLTIQRTQQEDSAVYLCASSLDRSGYTFGSGTRLTVV.

V gene TRBV4-2 combines with J gene TRBJ2-7, with D possibly matching TRBD1 (5 bases). From germline, CDR1 is LGHNA and CDR2 YNFKEQ. This CDR3 region has 15 residues. V lost 3 bases and J lost 3, with 15 bases in between. For the CDR3, the DNA is TGTGCCAGCAGCCAGGCAGGGATTTCGAACTACGAGCAGTACTTC. It yields the protein CASSQAGISNYEQYF.

The rearrangement links TRBV20-1 to TRBJ2-7; D is possibly TRBD2 (6 bases). The CDR3 totals 10 residues. Deletions cut 6 bases from V and 7 bases from J, with 10 bases between. The germline V gene has CDR1 DFQATT and CDR2 SNEGSKA (reference sequence). The CDR3 loop reads CSAVAGEQYF. The CDR3 nucleotides read TGCAGTGCCGTTGCGGGGGAGCAGTACTTC.

This chain connects TRBV5-5 to TRBJ1-1; the D gene is possibly TRBD1 (5 bases). The CDR3 runs to 15 residues. Germline CDR1 and CDR2: SGHKS and YYEKEE (reference sequence). Trimming removed 0 bases from V and 5 bases from J, with 14 bases in between. This CDR3 reads CASSLDPGPWTEAFF. CDR3 in DNA: TGTGCCAGCAGCTTGGATCCAGGGCCGTGGACTGAAGCTTTCTTT.

J is TRBJ1-6 and V is TRBV7-9, with no clear D. The V gene lost 3 bases and the J gene lost 7 bases, with 10 bases spanning the gap. Germline V lookup: CDR1 SEHNR, CDR2 FQNEAQ (reference sequence). This CDR3 contains 14 residues. The CDR3: CASSLGGRNSPLHF. The CDR3 nucleotides read TGTGCCAGCAGCTTGGGCGGGCGGAATTCACCCCTCCACTTT.

This clone was observed once. The chain joins TRBV18 to TRBJ1-1, with a possible D match to TRBD1 (6 bases). The CDR3 sequence is 15 residues long. The germline V gene has CDR1 KGHSH and CDR2 LQKENI. Trimming removed 0 bases from V and 1 base from J, with 9 bases in between. The CDR3 spells CASSPPWGQNTEAFF. For the CDR3, the DNA is TGTGCCAGCTCACCACCGTGGGGGCAGAACACTGAAGCTTTCTTT.

CDR3 region: CASSKSSGTSKDTQYF. The CDR3 DNA is TGTGCCAGCAGCAAAAGTTCCGGGACTAGCAAGGATACGCAGTATTTT. The J gene is TRBJ2-3, the V gene TRBV11-3, with TRBD2 matching over 9 bases. Per the germline V gene, CDR1 is SGHNT and CDR2 is YENEEA. V dropped 5 bases and J dropped 6; count of bases not matched to a gene: 12. This CDR3 spans 16 amino acids.

The chain combines TRBV16 with TRBJ2-5, with D tentatively TRBD2 (5 bases). This CDR3 spans 14 amino acids. Trimming removed 8 bases from V and 5 bases from J, with 18 bases in between. Looked up from germline, CDR1 is KGHSY and CDR2 is FQNENV. The CDR3: CASSPAGGRETQYF. DNA of the CDR3: TGTGCCAGCTCACCAGCAGGAGGACGGGAGACCCAGTACTTC. The full variable domain, with the rest looked up from reference TRBV16 and TRBJ2-5, is GEEVAQTPKHLVRGEGQKAKLYCAPIKGHSYVFWYQQVLKNEFKFLISFQNENVFDETGMPKERFSAKCLPNSPCSLEIQATKLEDSAVYFCASSPAGGRETQYFGPGTRLLVL.